This T cell receptor (beta chain) originates from a study of blood T cell repertoires in COVID-19. The overall study: The United States, Italy and Spain were the sources of the acute and convalescent COVID-19 samples.

TCRdb's table, derived via immunoSEQ multiplex PCR, lists solely in-frame clones and lacks some. Of approximately 150,000 clones listed, 84% are singletons. CDR1 is SNHLY, CDR2 FYNNEI, per germline. Germline trimming cut 8 bases from V and 2 bases from J; bases unmatched to any gene: 6. The CDR3 is 13 amino acids. Sequenced sample: peripheral blood. The rearrangement joins TRBV2 to TRBJ2-7, with 7 bases matching TRBD2. The TCR was taken from a woman of 80 years or more with COVID-19, enrolled during active disease. CDR3 in DNA: TGTGCCAGCGGGTGGGAGGGCCCCTACGAGCAGTACTTC. It translates to CASGWEGPYEQYF.